This record looks at one TCR beta chain sequence and its context. Its antigen is currently unknown. The V gene's germline CDR1 is DFQATT and CDR2 SNEGSKA (reference sequence). Trimming removed 0 bases from V and 8 bases from J; junction bases left unmatched: 8. The CDR3 has 15 residues. These data come from a study of T cell repertoires in cytomegalovirus infection. Study-wide background: Used in the study were CMV epitopes, some recently identified and HLA-C-restricted, others well-studied and HLA-B-restricted. Indications of both CMV infection and matching HLA type were provided by public TCR beta signatures.

TCRdb redid the calling of the reads with MiXCR, one entry per CDR3 protein. The table records hundreds of thousands of distinct CDR3 sequences, about 33% of them present only once. Study-wide points: Carriers of CMV and the relevant HLA type were discriminated by public TCR beta frequency. The ex vivo response showed dominance by HLA-C-restricted CMV-specific TCR beta clonotypes.

This sequence joins TRBV20-1 and TRBJ2-1; 9 bases align to TRBD2. The source of this sequence is a human donor in good health (CMV status not recorded). Some clones in this sample may be carry-over from other donors' samples. The specimen comprised cultured PBMCs, sampled from culture after CMV antigen stimulation. As DNA, the CDR3 is TGCAGTGCTAGAGATCGTAGATTAGCGGGAGATGAGCAGTTCTTC. It codes for CSARDRRLAGDEQFF.